A selection of T cell receptor beta chains follows, all from one sample in a study of shared clonotypes between healthy human individuals. Only in-frame clones appear in the TCRdb table, and some are missing; sequencing was by immunoSEQ multiplex PCR. The data contain roughly 1,500,000 clones, around 98% of them singletons. The specimen was naive CD4+ T cells sorted from blood. These TCRs come from a young man in good health. The conserved cysteine and the conserved F or W are not part of the CDR3 here. Fields, in order: V gene, CDR3 protein.

V: TRBV18
CDR3: ASSPFAVRYEQY

V: TRBV7-2
CDR3: ASSFAYEQY

V: TRBV18
CDR3: ASSPTGGDQPQH

V: TRBV20-1
CDR3: SVQQSEQY

V: TRBV27
CDR3: ASSLSKGGRIHEQY

V: TRBV19
CDR3: ASSITGQDFGYT

V: TRBV6-5
CDR3: ASTRDRSYEQY

V: TRBV29-1
CDR3: SWASGTDEQF

V: TRBV19
CDR3: ASRTSAFTDTQY

V: TRBV5-1
CDR3: ASSGGLAVVHEQF